The 30 T cell receptor beta chains reported below all come from one sample, sequenced in a study of T-cell reconstitution after alpha-beta-depleted transplantation in children (dated by TCRdb to the mid-2010s). What this sample's treatment or condition label stands for: allogeneic hematopoietic cell transplantation with graft depleted of TCRalphabeta T cells and CD19 B cells. Libraries were constructed by PCR. Sequencing took place on an Illumina HiSeq 2500. To normalize quantification of the TCRbeta repertoire, the TCR libraries were built with molecular barcoding that relied on unique molecular identifiers. TCRdb reprocessed the public reads (quality trimming at Q25 with fastp, clone calling with MiXCR) and kept in-frame beta chains. Records with the same CDR3 protein are collapsed into one entry carrying the most frequent genes and DNA. The table for this sample lists 250,000 to 350,000 distinct CDR3 sequences; around 25% of them were counted only once. Jointly, the top ten make up 9.5% to 12% of the sample.

The sample in question was PBMCs, mostly from graft donor cells, obtained 180 days after TCRalphabeta/CD19-depleted stem cell transplant. The receptors originated from a male patient between 10 and 17 years old who had a stem cell transplant for acute lymphoblastic leukemia, so the T cells may come from the graft donor.

V usage is TRBV12-3 or TRBV12-4 and J usage is TRBJ2-1; the D gene could be TRBD1 or TRBD2 (7 bases each). This CDR3 has 18 residues. Trimming took 3 bases from V and 7 from J, leaving 25 bases between them. Here the CDR3 DNA reads TGTGCCAGCAGTTTCAGGGGGTCCCACCGACTAGCTATAAATGAGCAGTTCTTC. Protein: CASSFRGSHRLAINEQFF.

This sequence joins TRBV6-5 and TRBJ2-7; weak D call: TRBD1 (6 bases). This CDR3 has 15 residues. Germline V CDR1 and CDR2: MNHEY, SVGAGI. Trimming shortened V by 4 bases and J by 4 bases, and 17 bases separated the two germline ends. CDR3 residues: CASSSRAGAGYEQYF. In nucleotides, the CDR3 is TGTGCCAGCAGTTCTCGGGCAGGGGCAGGGTACGAGCAGTACTTC.

A few counts support this clonotype. The chain employs TRBV15 and TRBJ2-1; tentative D call: TRBD1 (5 bases). The length of the CDR3 is 16 residues. The V end was cut by 1 base, the J end by 8 bases, with 18 bases between. Germline CDR1 LNHNV, CDR2 YYDKDF (reference sequence). CDR3 amino acids: CATSRGWGGGNDEQFF. For the CDR3, the DNA is TGTGCCACCAGCAGAGGTTGGGGCGGTGGAAACGATGAGCAGTTCTTC.

This clonotype was counted only a few times. The rearrangement uses TRBV9 and TRBJ2-3; D is possibly TRBD2 (6 bases). CDR3 length: 17 residues. CDR1 and CDR2 from the germline V gene are SGDLS and YYNGEE. Trimming took off 0 bases at V and 0 bases at J, with 14 bases between the two ends. The CDR3 reads CASSVGLAFTSTDTQYF. The CDR3 bases are TGTGCCAGCAGCGTAGGGCTAGCGTTCACTAGCACAGATACGCAGTATTTT.

This clonotype was detected a few times. The CDR3 spells CASSLRAPVGGRSYEQYF. CDR3 DNA sequence: TGTGCCAGCAGTTTAAGGGCACCGGTAGGGGGCCGCTCCTACGAGCAGTACTTC. The chain joins TRBV12-3 or TRBV12-4 to TRBJ2-7; 7 bases agree with TRBD1. V shed 2 bases and J 0 bases; nucleotides not matched to a gene: 13. This CDR3 has 18 residues.

The chain couples TRBV20-1 to TRBJ2-7, with D unclear. Germline V gene data show CDR1 as DFQATT and CDR2 as SNEGSKA (reference sequence). The V end was cut by 0 bases, the J end by 3 bases, with 15 bases between. CDR3 length: 15 amino acids. CDR3 loop: CSARDSRGDFYEQYF. DNA for the CDR3: TGCAGTGCTAGAGATTCGCGCGGAGATTTCTACGAGCAGTACTTC.

The chain recombines TRBV11-1 with TRBJ2-1; D is possibly TRBD2 (6 bases). CDR1 is SGHAT, CDR2 FQDESV, per germline (reference sequence). The V end was cut by 3 bases, the J end by 8 bases, with 23 bases between. The CDR3 runs to 17 residues. The CDR3 nucleotides are TGTGCCAGCAGCTTTTCTTGGATTGGGGGGTTTCGCGATGAGCAGTTCTTC. This gives the protein CASSFSWIGGFRDEQFF.

The CDR3 nucleotides are TGCAGTGCTAGCGGTGGTGGCAGAGTGGAGACCCAGTACTTC. Its translation: CSASGGGRVETQYF. The V gene is TRBV20-1, the J gene TRBJ2-5; D gene ambiguous. V lost 3 bases, J lost 5 bases, and 16 bases lay in between. This CDR3 comprises 14 residues. CDR1 and CDR2 from the germline V gene are DFQATT and SNEGSKA (reference sequence).

V is TRBV13 and J is TRBJ2-5; 15 nucleotides align to TRBD2. The CDR3 sequence is 17 residues long. V gave up 5 bases and J gave up 2 bases; unmatched junction bases: 6. Germline CDR1 reads PRHDT; CDR2 reads FYEKMQ (reference sequence). The CDR3 sequence: CASSTGLAGGIQETQYF. CDR3 in DNA: TGTGCCAGCAGCACGGGACTAGCGGGAGGAATACAAGAGACCCAGTACTTC.

This chain joins TRBV27 and TRBJ2-1, with D possibly TRBD1 on 5 matching bases. CDR3 size: 17 residues. Germline CDR1 reads MNHEY; CDR2 reads SMNVEV (reference sequence). V lost 5 bases and J lost 5, with 22 bases in between. The CDR3 DNA sequence: TGTGCCAGCAGTCCCGACTCCTTTGTGGGGCCTCACAATGAGCAGTTCTTC. Its translation is CASSPDSFVGPHNEQFF.

The CDR3 loop is CASKISGRRDNEQFF. In DNA form, the CDR3 reads TGTGCCAGCAAAATTAGCGGGAGAAGGGACAATGAGCAGTTCTTC. The chain links TRBV6-2 or TRBV6-3 to TRBJ2-1, with 9 nucleotides matching TRBD2. The CDR3 covers 15 residues. Germline V lookup: CDR1 MNHEY, CDR2 SVGEGT. V shed 7 bases and J 5 bases; nucleotides not matched to a gene: 9.

The chain is built from TRBV25-1 and TRBJ2-7, with D unresolved. The CDR3 has 16 amino acids. V lost 2 bases and J 4 bases, leaving 18 bases between the germline ends. Germline V gene data show CDR1 as MGHDK and CDR2 as SYGVNS. In nucleotides, the CDR3 is TGTGCCAGCAGTGAAGCCATGCTCGGGCAATTATACGAGCAGTACTTC. Protein sequence: CASSEAMLGQLYEQYF.

V is TRBV30 and J is TRBJ1-2, with D tentatively TRBD1 (5 bases). The germline CDR1 and CDR2 sequences are GTSNPN and SVGIG (reference sequence). Deletions cut 2 bases from V and 4 bases from J, with 11 bases between. This CDR3 is 13 amino acids long. CDR3 nucleotide sequence: TGTGCCTGGAGTTTTGCTGACAGCTATGGCTACACCTTC. Protein sequence: CAWSFADSYGYTF.

The V call is TRBV28, the J call TRBJ2-1; D ambiguous. The CDR3 extends over 12 amino acids. Trimming stripped 3 bases from V and 9 bases from J, with 9 bases between. CDR1 and CDR2 (germline): MDHEN, SYDVKM. CDR3 region: CASSLGRVEQFF. In nucleotides, the CDR3 is TGTGCCAGCAGTTTGGGCCGGGTTGAGCAGTTCTTC.

This clonotype was observed a few times. This sequence joins TRBV7-2 and TRBJ1-5; the match to TRBD1 covers 12 bases. Germline V gives CDR1 SGHTA, CDR2 FQGNSA. With V trimmed by 3 bases and J by 4 bases, 7 bases remained unmatched. This CDR3 contains 17 residues. This chain's CDR3 is CASSLGGQGAFNQPQHF. As DNA, the CDR3 is TGTGCCAGCAGCTTGGGGGGACAGGGGGCCTTTAATCAGCCCCAGCATTTT.

This clonotype occurred a few times. The chain employs TRBV5-1 and TRBJ2-7; D is unresolved. V gave up 0 bases and J gave up 2 bases, with 12 bases separating them. CDR1 and CDR2 from the germline V gene are SGHRS and YFSETQ. The CDR3 is made up of 15 amino acids. The CDR3 loop is CASSLAPDQTYEQYF. CDR3 bases: TGCGCCAGCAGCTTGGCACCAGATCAGACCTACGAGCAGTACTTC. Based on the CDR3 plus reference TRBV5-1 and TRBJ2-7, the full variable domain is KAGVTQTPRYLIKTRGQQVTLSCSPISGHRSVSWYQQTPGQGLQFLFEYFSETQRNKGNFPGRFSGRQFSNSRSEMNVSTLELGDSALYLCASSLAPDQTYEQYFGPGTRLTVT.

The chain joins TRBV5-1 to TRBJ2-5; 8 nucleotides match TRBD1. Germline loops: CDR1 SGHRS, CDR2 YFSETQ. The CDR3 has 14 residues. Germline trimming cut 0 bases from V and 4 bases from J; bases unmatched to any gene: 2. The CDR3 nucleotides are TGCGCCAGCAGCTTGGGTGGACAGGGAGAGACCCAGTACTTC. Translation: CASSLGGQGETQYF.

The rearrangement joins TRBV5-1 to TRBJ2-3; a weak D match, TRBD1 (6 bases). V shed 2 bases and J shed 3 bases, with 16 bases lying between them. The CDR3 spans 16 residues. Germline assignment: CDR1 SGHRS and CDR2 YFSETQ. The CDR3 spells CASSFGLGQRTDTQYF. The DNA of the CDR3 is TGCGCCAGCAGCTTTGGATTAGGACAGAGAACAGATACGCAGTATTTT.

The V call is TRBV5-5, the J call TRBJ2-7, with 7 positions matching TRBD1. Germline V gene data show CDR1 as SGHKS and CDR2 as YYEKEE (reference sequence). J lost 12 bases, V lost 4 bases, and 7 bases had no gene match. The CDR3 is made up of 11 amino acids. CDR3 amino acids: CASSKSGQRYF. The CDR3 bases are TGTGCCAGCAGCAAGTCGGGACAGCGGTACTTC.

V is TRBV5-6 and J is TRBJ1-2; D remains ambiguous. This CDR3 region has 14 residues. The germline gives CDR1 SGHDT, CDR2 YYEEEE. Trimming removed 1 base at V and 5 bases at J, with 12 bases between. CDR3 DNA: TGTGCCAGCAGCTTGTGGACCTCTTCTTATGGCTACACCTTC. It is translated as CASSLWTSSYGYTF.

The V call is TRBV24-1, the J call TRBJ2-1, with a possible D match to TRBD2 (6 bases). In germline, CDR1 is KGHDR, CDR2 SFDVKD. V was clipped by 6 bases and J by 6 bases, with 17 bases between them. This CDR3 region has 15 residues. CDR3 sequence reads: CATSSGGKRVNEQFF. In DNA form, the CDR3 reads TGTGCCACCAGTTCCGGCGGGAAGCGGGTCAATGAGCAGTTCTTC.

This clonotype was detected only a few times. V and J are TRBV15 and TRBJ2-1, with 10 positions matching TRBD2. Germline values: CDR1 LNHNV, CDR2 YYDKDF (reference sequence). The CDR3 totals 19 residues. Losses at the gene ends were 0 bases for V and 9 bases for J; bases not matched to a gene: 17. CDR3 DNA sequence: TGTGCCACCAGCAGAGATCCCCTGGGCCTGGGACTAGCGTCCCGTGAGCAGTTCTTC. This sequence encodes CATSRDPLGLGLASREQFF.

The rearrangement links TRBV25-1 to TRBJ2-7; 7 bases match TRBD1. The CDR3 sequence is 15 residues long. The ends lost 7 bases at V and 0 bases at J; junction bases unmatched: 9. Germline CDR1 MGHDK, CDR2 SYGVNS. CDR3 protein: CASIKTRDSSYEQYF. CDR3 DNA sequence: TGTGCCAGCATTAAGACTCGGGACAGCTCCTACGAGCAGTACTTC.

This sequence joins TRBV5-1 and TRBJ2-7, with D perhaps matching TRBD1 (6 bases). The germline V and J ends were trimmed by 4 bases and 9 bases, with 23 bases remaining between them. Germline lookup yields CDR1 SGHRS and CDR2 YFSETQ. The CDR3 totals 15 residues. CDR3 DNA: TGCGCCAGCAGCCCGGGGACAATAAAACCCTGGGGGCAGTACTTC. The encoded protein is CASSPGTIKPWGQYF. The whole variable domain, remainder taken from reference TRBV5-1 and TRBJ2-7, is KAGVTQTPRYLIKTRGQQVTLSCSPISGHRSVSWYQQTPGQGLQFLFEYFSETQRNKGNFPGRFSGRQFSNSRSEMNVSTLELGDSALYLCASSPGTIKPWGQYFGPGTRLTVT.

This clonotype was found a few times. The chain recombines TRBV6-5 with TRBJ2-2; no clear D. V shed 5 bases and J shed 1 base, with 8 bases lying between them. This CDR3 has 14 amino acids. CDR1 and CDR2 (germline): MNHEY, SVGAGI. As DNA, the CDR3 is TGTGCCAGCAGTCACGTGTGGAACACCGGGGAGCTGTTTTTT. Translating gives CASSHVWNTGELFF.

CDR3 sequence: CASSFVDRGYTF. For the CDR3, the DNA is TGCGCCAGCAGCTTCGTGGACCGTGGCTACACCTTC. The V and J genes are TRBV5-1 and TRBJ1-2; D is uncertain. V was cut by 2 bases and J by 7 bases, with 9 bases left in between. This CDR3 is built from 12 residues. Germline-derived CDR1 and CDR2 are SGHRS and YFSETQ.

The chain carries TRBV4-1 and TRBJ2-3, with 8 bases aligning to TRBD2. Germline V CDR1 and CDR2: MGHRA, YSYEKL. The CDR3 runs 16 residues. The ends lost 1 base at V and 5 bases at J; junction bases unmatched: 8. The CDR3 DNA sequence: TGCGCCAGCAGCCAAGTCGGGGGGGCTTTCATAGATACGCAGTATTTT. This encodes CASSQVGGAFIDTQYF.

This clonotype was seen more than once but under ten times. V usage is TRBV12-3 or TRBV12-4 and J usage is TRBJ2-7, with TRBD1 matching 12 bases. The CDR3 spans 14 residues. Trimming took 6 bases from V and 5 from J; bases not matched to a gene: 5. As DNA, the CDR3 is TGTGCCAGCAGGACCCGGGACAGGGGGCACGAGCAGTACTTC. As protein: CASRTRDRGHEQYF.

Note on this clonotype: As the CDR3 is not closed by the conserved phenylalanine or tryptophan, this likely results from a read error. The chain carries TRBV12-3 or TRBV12-4 and TRBJ2-7; 12 positions agree with TRBD2. Unmatched junction bases numbered 2, after V lost 3 bases and J lost 2 bases. This CDR3 is built from 15 residues. This chain's CDR3 is CASSFLAGGPYEQYL. The CDR3 nucleotides are TGTGCCAGCAGTTTCCTAGCGGGAGGGCCCTACGAGCAGTACTTG.

This clonotype was seen only a few times. The gene calls are TRBV5-1 and TRBJ2-2; D is undetermined. The CDR3 contains 12 residues. Trimming took off 3 bases at V and 6 bases at J, with 6 bases between the two ends. Germline V gene lookup returns CDR1 SGHRS and CDR2 YFSETQ. The CDR3 protein is CASSYVSGELFF. DNA for the CDR3: TGCGCCAGCAGCTACGTATCCGGGGAGCTGTTTTTT.